These 7 T cell receptor beta chains originate from one sample sequenced in a study of T cell responses to AZD1222 COVID-19 vaccine. Data came from immunoSEQ multiplex PCR; TCRdb stores just in-frame clones and leaves some out. The table includes roughly 150,000 clones, roughly 92% detected once. Source: peripheral blood, taken on day 0 of AZD1222 vaccination. Receptors originate from an adult in good health.

This clone was recorded a few times. The chain links TRBV5-4 to TRBJ1-3; D unclear. The CDR3 sequence is 14 residues long. CDR1 and CDR2 (germline): SGHNT, YYREEE (reference sequence). V lost 2 bases, J lost 2 bases, and 8 bases lay in between. The CDR3 nucleotides are TGTGCCAGCAGCTTCGGGTCTACTGGAAACACCATATATTTT. It encodes CASSFGSTGNTIYF.

The CDR3 bases are TGTGCCAGCTCACCGAGGGGAACCGGCAATCAGCCCCAGCATTTT. Encoded protein: CASSPRGTGNQPQHF. This chain joins TRBV18 and TRBJ1-5; D may be TRBD1 (5 bases). V gave up 3 bases and J gave up 2 bases, with 11 bases separating them. This CDR3 is built from 15 residues. The germline V gene encodes CDR1 KGHSH and CDR2 LQKENI.

Comment on this clone: The junction and the germline gene differ at one end; a read error may be behind it. The chain is built from TRBV7-7 and TRBJ2-2; 8 nucleotides match TRBD2. Germline-derived CDR1 and CDR2 are SSHAT and FNYEAQ (reference sequence). The CDR3 is made up of 17 amino acids. This CDR3 is CASSSRWGTSNTGELFF. In nucleotides, the CDR3 is TGTGCTAGCAGCTCGAGATGGGGGACTAGTAACACCGGGGAGCTGTTTTTT.

Only a few counts were recorded for this clone. The chain employs TRBV27 and TRBJ1-5; no firm D call. Trimming shortened V by 4 bases and J by 3 bases, and 10 bases separated the two germline ends. The V gene's germline CDR1 is MNHEY and CDR2 SMNVEV (reference sequence). There are 14 residues in the CDR3. The CDR3 DNA reads TGTGCCAGCAGTTCGGCGAGTTTCAATCAGCCCCAGCATTTT. Translated, it gives CASSSASFNQPQHF.

The chain uses TRBV6-1 and TRBJ2-5; 10 nucleotides line up with TRBD2. J gave up 5 bases and V 1 base, and 7 bases lay outside the gene matches. The CDR3 has 16 residues. CDR1 and CDR2 (germline): MNHNS, SASEGT. The CDR3 sequence: CASSEGTSGRRETQYF. DNA for the CDR3: TGTGCCAGCAGTGAAGGGACTAGCGGTCGTCGGGAGACCCAGTACTTC.

The chain couples TRBV7-9 to TRBJ2-5; no clear D. V lost 5 bases and J 1 base, leaving 5 bases between the germline ends. Germline values: CDR1 SEHNR, CDR2 FQNEAQ (reference sequence). This CDR3 spans 12 amino acids. The CDR3 DNA reads as TGTGCCAGCAGCCCCTTCCAAGAGACCCAGTACTTC. Amino acids: CASSPFQETQYF.

The genes are TRBV5-1 and TRBJ1-1, with TRBD1 as a possible D gene (5 bases). V was pared by 3 bases and J by 4 bases, with 16 bases between. CDR1 is SGHRS, CDR2 YFSETQ, per germline. The CDR3 loop spans 15 amino acids. In DNA form, the CDR3 reads TGCGCCAGCAGCTCGTTACTCCAGGGTATCACTGAAGCTTTCTTT. Its protein is CASSSLLQGITEAFF.